This note documents a single T cell receptor (beta chain) sequence. These data belong to a study of blood T cell repertoires in COVID-19. Across the study: Nucleic acid was either cDNA or gDNA, and it came from T cells, B-cell-depleted T cells, or PBMCs.

Produced via immunoSEQ multiplex PCR; TCRdb's table is partial and in-frame only. Of around 280,000 clones detected, 89% appear once; the ten largest clones hold 1.7%. Germline V lookup: CDR1 SGHRS, CDR2 YFSETQ. This CDR3 region has 13 residues. With 5 bases clipped from V and 8 bases from J, the junction kept 6 bases outside the gene matches. Those enrolled, adults aged roughly 18 to 100 years, came from some 25 US areas. Recovery meant two consecutive negative NP/OP PCR tests, professional clearance, or resolved symptoms. Input material: PBMCs or T cells enriched from blood (not recorded which). The receptor was derived from a woman in her thirties or forties who had recovered from COVID-19. The V and J genes are TRBV5-1 and TRBJ1-2; 10 nucleotides align to TRBD1. The CDR3 sequence: CASRGQGSDGYTF. CDR3 nucleotide sequence: TGCGCCAGCAGGGGACAGGGGTCAGACGGCTACACCTTC.